The 10 T cell receptor beta chains given below trace back to one sample, sequenced in a study of T cells after yellow fever vaccination. TCRdb re-derived calls from the 5' RACE reads in MiXCR, one entry per CDR3 protein. Among more than 20,000 distinct CDR3 sequences listed, 4% to 6% were seen once. The sample was PBMCs, either bulk or a sorted T-cell subset (CD4+, CD8+, memory, or dextramer-sorted; not recorded which), taken around 45 days after the first yellow fever vaccination. These receptors came from a young man who received the YFV17D yellow fever vaccine.

This clonotype is judged medium-sized. The CDR3 sequence: CSAPETSGANVLTF. Written as DNA, the CDR3 is TGCAGTGCCCCAGAGACCTCTGGGGCCAACGTCCTGACTTTC. This chain uses TRBV20-1 with TRBJ2-6; no clear D gene. CDR1 DFQATT and CDR2 SNEGSKA come from the germline V gene (reference sequence). This CDR3 spans 14 amino acids. Trimming took 6 bases from V and 0 from J, leaving 9 bases between them.

In the case of this clonotype: This may stem from a read error, because a much larger clone lies one nucleotide away. The V and J genes are TRBV2 and TRBJ2-4, with D perhaps matching TRBD2 (5 bases). The CDR3 length is 14 residues. In germline, CDR1 is SNHLY, CDR2 FYNNEI. V lost 6 bases and J lost 0, with 9 bases in between. This CDR3 is CASRDGLAKNIQYF. CDR3 DNA sequence: TGTGCCAGCAGAGACGGACTAGCCAAAAACATTCAGTACTTC.

In its sample, this clonotype was seen many times. V usage is TRBV5-1 and J usage is TRBJ2-2; D remains unclear. Deletions cut 4 bases from V and 7 bases from J, with 14 bases between. Germline values: CDR1 SGHRS, CDR2 YFSETQ. The CDR3 sequence is 14 residues long. CDR3: CASSGALVDGELFF. The CDR3, as DNA: TGCGCCAGCAGCGGAGCGTTGGTGGACGGGGAGCTGTTTTTT. The whole variable domain, remainder taken from reference TRBV5-1 and TRBJ2-2, is KAGVTQTPRYLIKTRGQQVTLSCSPISGHRSVSWYQQTPGQGLQFLFEYFSETQRNKGNFPGRFSGRQFSNSRSEMNVSTLELGDSALYLCASSGALVDGELFFGEGSRLTVL.

Ten or more counts support this clonotype. This sequence joins TRBV12-3 or TRBV12-4 and TRBJ1-1, with 9 bases lining up with TRBD1. Trimming took 7 bases from V and 3 from J; bases not matched to a gene: 6. CDR3 size: 14 residues. CDR3 sequence: CASTAQGAYTEAFF. The CDR3 DNA reads as TGTGCCAGCACCGCACAGGGGGCGTACACTGAAGCTTTCTTT.

This clonotype occurred many times. The chain combines TRBV7-9 with TRBJ1-1; D not resolved. The CDR3 length is 13 residues. The V end was cut by 6 bases, the J end by 3 bases, with 11 bases between. Per germline, CDR1 SEHNR and CDR2 FQNEAQ (reference sequence). The chain's CDR3 is CASRTREYTEAFF. CDR3 coding DNA: TGTGCCAGCAGGACTAGGGAGTACACTGAAGCTTTCTTT.

This clonotype has more than one count but fewer than ten. The chain has TRBV7-2 and TRBJ1-2; no reliable D call. CDR1 and CDR2 (germline): SGHTA, FQGNSA. The CDR3 is 13 residues long. Trimming took off 1 base at V and 6 bases at J, with 9 bases between the two ends. CDR3 sequence (DNA): TGTGCCAGCAGCTTAGGCGGAGGGAATGGCTACACCTTC. Translation: CASSLGGGNGYTF.

In its sample, this clonotype was seen many times. The chain joins TRBV5-1 to TRBJ2-3; 8 positions match TRBD2. The junction had 1 base not matched to a gene; V was cut back by 2 bases and J by 2 bases. Germline-derived CDR1 and CDR2 are SGHRS and YFSETQ. The CDR3 spans 14 residues. Here the CDR3 DNA reads TGCGCCAGCAGCTTCGGGGGGGTCACAGATACGCAGTATTTT. The encoded protein is CASSFGGVTDTQYF.

This clonotype was observed at least ten times. The chain is built from TRBV12-3 or TRBV12-4 and TRBJ2-5, with D tentatively TRBD1 (7 bases). The CDR3 consists of 14 residues. Between the trimmed V and J ends, which lost 6 bases and 2 bases, there was a span of 13 bases. As DNA, the CDR3 is TGTGCCAGCAGCCCGGGGGACAGTCAAGAGACCCAGTACTTC. This codes for CASSPGDSQETQYF.

In its sample, this clonotype was seen many times. The rearrangement uses TRBV6-1 and TRBJ2-7; 8 bases are shared with TRBD1. From germline, CDR1 is MNHNS and CDR2 SASEGT. CDR3 length: 15 residues. V trimming: 6 bases; J trimming: 4 bases; junction bases outside the gene matches: 11. CDR3 in DNA: TGTGCCAGCAGAGGACAGGGCGTTAGCCTGTACGAGCAGTACTTC. Translation: CASRGQGVSLYEQYF.

This clonotype was detected many times. V gene TRBV11-2 combines with J gene TRBJ2-7, with TRBD1 identical over 9 bases. Losses at the gene ends were 0 bases for V and 3 bases for J; bases not matched to a gene: 9. Germline lookup yields CDR1 SGHAT and CDR2 FQNNGV. The CDR3 extends over 17 amino acids. The CDR3 DNA sequence: TGTGCCAGCAGCTTAGACCCCCGGACAGGGGTCATCTACGAGCAGTACGTC. Its protein product is CASSLDPRTGVIYEQYV.